This is a list of T cell receptor beta chains from one sample in a study of persistence of HIV-infected CD4 T cells. Produced via immunoSEQ multiplex PCR; TCRdb's table is partial and in-frame only. This sample has 25,000 to 35,000 clones, with approximately 80% found just once. Which antigens these TCRs recognize remains unknown. The input for sequencing was CD4+ T cells sorted from PBMCs after roughly 18-hour stimulation, taken from a patient who received antiretroviral therapy. Every receptor here comes from an adult man with HIV who was CMV-seropositive. Each CDR3 is given with its conserved first and last residue. Fields, in order: J gene, V gene, CDR3 protein.

J gene: TRBJ1-2; V gene: TRBV19; CDR3 protein: CASSIKPSGSGYTF
J gene: TRBJ2-4; V gene: TRBV18; CDR3 protein: CASSPQDRGSKNIQYF
J gene: TRBJ2-7; V gene: TRBV6-5; CDR3 protein: CASSLSGGEENEQYF
J gene: TRBJ1-3; V gene: TRBV4-2; CDR3 protein: CASSQAPGPGSGNTIYF
J gene: TRBJ2-7; V gene: TRBV7-9; CDR3 protein: CASSFADRHDEQYF
J gene: TRBJ1-3; V gene: TRBV25-1; CDR3 protein: CASTDISFSGNTIYF
J gene: TRBJ2-7; V gene: TRBV10-3; CDR3 protein: CAISETDYEQYF
J gene: TRBJ2-1; V gene: TRBV10-1; CDR3 protein: CASSESGGPGQYNEQFF
J gene: TRBJ1-1; V gene: TRBV19; CDR3 protein: CASSPTGGPEAFF
J gene: TRBJ1-5; V gene: TRBV6-2/TRBV6-3; CDR3 protein: CASSYGNGRQPQHF
J gene: TRBJ1-1; V gene: TRBV30; CDR3 protein: CAWSPRVKNTEAFF
J gene: TRBJ2-3; V gene: TRBV29-1; CDR3 protein: CSGAREVGTDTQYF